Detailed here is one T cell receptor beta chain. The CDR3 runs 15 residues. Trimming removed 3 bases from V and 2 bases from J; junction bases left unmatched: 7. CDR1 and CDR2 from the germline V gene are GTSNPN and SVGIG (reference sequence). This sample is drawn from a study of shared T cell receptors in the human thymus. Here immunoSEQ multiplex PCR was the method, and the copy in TCRdb shows in-frame clones only, minus some. The data contain a few hundred thousand clones, roughly 94% of them singletons. The source of this sequence is a human donor. Sequencing was carried out using thymocytes. The J gene is TRBJ2-3, the V gene TRBV30, with TRBD2 matching over 8 bases. The CDR3 coding sequence is TGTGCCTGGAGGGAACTAGCGGAGACCACAGATACGCAGTATTTT. Translation gives CAWRELAETTDTQYF. The whole variable domain, filled in from reference TRBV30 and TRBJ2-3, reads SQTIHQWPATLVQPVGSPLSLECTVEGTSNPNLYWYRQAAGRGLQLLFYSVGIGQISSEVPQNLSASRPQDRQFILSSKKLLLSDSGFYLCAWRELAETTDTQYFGPGTRLTVL.